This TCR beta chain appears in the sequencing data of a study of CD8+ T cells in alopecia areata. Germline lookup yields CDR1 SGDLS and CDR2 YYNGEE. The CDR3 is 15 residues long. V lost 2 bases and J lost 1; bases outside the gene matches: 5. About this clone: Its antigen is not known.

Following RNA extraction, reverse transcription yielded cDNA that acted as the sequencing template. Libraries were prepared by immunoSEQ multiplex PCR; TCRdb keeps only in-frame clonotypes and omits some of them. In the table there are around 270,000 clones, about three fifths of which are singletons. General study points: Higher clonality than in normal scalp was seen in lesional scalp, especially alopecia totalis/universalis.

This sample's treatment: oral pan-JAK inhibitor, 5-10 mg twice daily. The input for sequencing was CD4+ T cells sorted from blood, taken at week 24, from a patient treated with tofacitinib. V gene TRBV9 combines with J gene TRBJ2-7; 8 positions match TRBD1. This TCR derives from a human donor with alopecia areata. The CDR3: CASSVCWTGSYEQYF. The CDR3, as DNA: TGTGCCAGCAGCGTTTGCTGGACAGGGTCCTACGAGCAGTACTTC.